This T cell receptor beta chain was identified in a study of PD-L1 blockade in urothelial cancer. Study background: The year 2014 saw patients start atezolizumab, 1,200 mg intravenously every 3 weeks.

Locally advanced or metastatic urothelial carcinoma was present in patients. Samples were collected from each patient before treatment and during treatment. Each patient gave between 1 and 8 of them in total. This clone has more than one count but fewer than ten. What it recognizes is unknown. The germline V gene encodes CDR1 SGHNT and CDR2 YENEEA. This CDR3 has 11 residues. Trimming shortened V by 8 bases and J by 0 bases, and 3 bases separated the two germline ends. Sequencing was performed with immunoSEQ multiplex PCR; in TCRdb, only in-frame clones are kept and a portion is missing. The sample lists about 84,000 clones, 82% seen once, with more than 8% in the top ten. Findings and limits, study-wide: Expansion of tumor-associated blood clones at 3 weeks was greater in durable-benefit patients.

V gene TRBV11-3 combines with J gene TRBJ2-3; D is unclear. Sequenced here: PBMCs, sampled around atezolizumab (anti-PD-L1) treatment. This TCR was sampled from a man aged 65 to 79 with urothelial cancer. The CDR3 sequence is CASESTDTQYF. The CDR3 bases are TGTGCCAGCGAGAGCACAGATACGCAGTATTTT.